These T cell receptor beta chains were read from a single sample in a study of OX40 agonist ivuxolimab in advanced cancers. The data were produced by immunoSEQ multiplex PCR, yet TCRdb's version contains in-frame clones alone and is incomplete. This sample yields some 50,000 clones, of which about 90% are seen a single time; roughly 54% belongs to the top ten. Here the sequenced sample was CD4+ or CD8+ T cells sorted from blood, taken in a trial of the OX40 agonist ivuxolimab. Receptor source: an adult with an advanced solid tumor such as melanoma, head and neck, liver or kidney cancer. Both conserved end residues are part of each CDR3. The order of the fields is V gene, clone size, D gene, J gene, CDR3 DNA, CDR3 protein. The D gene is left open where the match is weak. Expanded clones get a size class; other rows say once, few or many, or leave the size out.

V gene: TRBV4-3; clone size: .; D gene: .; J gene: TRBJ2-4; CDR3 DNA: TGCGCCAGCAGCCAAGAGGGCATTCAGTACTTC; CDR3 protein: CASSQEGIQYF
V gene: TRBV7-3; clone size: .; D gene: .; J gene: TRBJ2-2; CDR3 DNA: TGTGCCAGCAGCTTAAATGGACCCATTTCCGGGGAGCTGTTTTTT; CDR3 protein: CASSLNGPISGELFF
V gene: TRBV25-1; clone size: .; D gene: .; J gene: TRBJ2-7; CDR3 DNA: TGTGCCAGCAGTAGAGGACAGCTCCACGAGCAGTACTTC; CDR3 protein: CASSRGQLHEQYF
V gene: TRBV7-2; clone size: .; D gene: .; J gene: TRBJ2-7; CDR3 DNA: TGTGCCAGCAGCGCCGGGAGGGGGCATACCTACGAGCAGTACTTC; CDR3 protein: CASSAGRGHTYEQYF
V gene: TRBV4-2; clone size: .; D gene: .; J gene: TRBJ1-2; CDR3 DNA: TGTGCCAGCAGCCAAGACAGGGGCGACTTTTATGGCTACACCTTC; CDR3 protein: CASSQDRGDFYGYTF
V gene: TRBV5-1; clone size: once; D gene: .; J gene: TRBJ1-4; CDR3 DNA: TGCGCCAGCAGCCCCTGGACAGTTGGGGCAACTAATGAAAAACTGTTTTTT; CDR3 protein: CASSPWTVGATNEKLFF
V gene: TRBV10-3; clone size: .; D gene: TRBD2; J gene: TRBJ2-5; CDR3 DNA: TGTGCCATCAGTGAGTCGGGGACTAGCGCCCGGGAGACCCAGTACTTC; CDR3 protein: CAISESGTSARETQYF
V gene: TRBV6-6; clone size: .; D gene: .; J gene: TRBJ1-1; CDR3 DNA: TGTGCCAGCAGTTACTCGGAAGCGAACACTGAAGCTTTCTTT; CDR3 protein: CASSYSEANTEAFF
V gene: TRBV4-3; clone size: .; D gene: TRBD1; J gene: TRBJ1-5; CDR3 DNA: TGCGCCAGCAGCCAAGATTTGGGAGGACAGGGGATTCAGCCCCAGCATTTT; CDR3 protein: CASSQDLGGQGIQPQHF
V gene: TRBV27; clone size: .; D gene: .; J gene: TRBJ2-5; CDR3 DNA: TGTGCCAGCAGTCCGGACATTCAAGAGACCCAGTACTTC; CDR3 protein: CASSPDIQETQYF
V gene: TRBV15; clone size: .; D gene: .; J gene: TRBJ2-7; CDR3 DNA: TGTGCCACCAGCAGAGATCGGGGAGGGGGATCCGAGCAGTACTTC; CDR3 protein: CATSRDRGGGSEQYF
V gene: TRBV21-1; clone size: .; D gene: .; J gene: TRBJ2-7; CDR3 DNA: TGTGCCAGCAGTGAACGGCTACACGTGTTAGACGAGCAGTACTTC; CDR3 protein: CASSERLHVLDEQYF
V gene: TRBV5-4; clone size: .; D gene: .; J gene: TRBJ2-3; CDR3 DNA: TGTGCCAGCAGCGCGGGACAGCTAGACACAGATACGCAGTATTTT; CDR3 protein: CASSAGQLDTDTQYF
V gene: TRBV5-5; clone size: .; D gene: TRBD1; J gene: TRBJ1-1; CDR3 DNA: TGTGCCAGCAGCTTGGACAGGGGGCAGGGAGCTTTCTTT; CDR3 protein: CASSLDRGQGAFF
V gene: TRBV7-9; clone size: .; D gene: .; J gene: TRBJ1-5; CDR3 DNA: TGTGCCAGCAGCGACGGCAATCAGCCCCAGCATTTT; CDR3 protein: CASSDGNQPQHF
V gene: TRBV6-1; clone size: .; D gene: .; J gene: TRBJ1-2; CDR3 DNA: TGTGCCAGCAGTGATAGGCTTCGACCCACCCGTGGCTACACCTTC; CDR3 protein: CASSDRLRPTRGYTF
V gene: TRBV2; clone size: once; D gene: .; J gene: TRBJ1-6; CDR3 DNA: TGTGCCAGCAGTGAATGGGGGGGGGCGAGTTCACCCCTCCACTTT; CDR3 protein: CASSEWGGASSPLHF
V gene: TRBV2; clone size: few; D gene: .; J gene: TRBJ1-1; CDR3 DNA: TGTGCCAGCAGTTGGAGTGGAGGGGGTGGCACTGAAGCTTTCTTT; CDR3 protein: CASSWSGGGGTEAFF
V gene: TRBV5-1; clone size: .; D gene: .; J gene: TRBJ2-1; CDR3 DNA: TGCGCCAGCAGCTCCGCGGGGACCGCCAATGAGCAGTTCTTC; CDR3 protein: CASSSAGTANEQFF
V gene: TRBV30; clone size: .; D gene: .; J gene: TRBJ2-5; CDR3 DNA: TGTGCCTGGAGTGTATGGGGAGAGACCCAGTACTTC; CDR3 protein: CAWSVWGETQYF
V gene: TRBV7-9; clone size: .; D gene: .; J gene: TRBJ1-5; CDR3 DNA: TGTGCCAGCGCGCAGGCCGATAGCAATCAGCCCCAGCATTTT; CDR3 protein: CASAQADSNQPQHF
V gene: TRBV10-2; clone size: .; D gene: TRBD2; J gene: TRBJ2-7; CDR3 DNA: TGCGCCAGCAGTGAGTCGAATGGCGGGAGTCCCTACGAGCAGTACTTC; CDR3 protein: CASSESNGGSPYEQYF
V gene: TRBV11-2; clone size: once; D gene: .; J gene: TRBJ2-7; CDR3 DNA: TGTGCCAGCAGCCTCGGACGGAACTCCTACGAGCAGTACTTC; CDR3 protein: CASSLGRNSYEQYF
V gene: TRBV7-6; clone size: .; D gene: .; J gene: TRBJ2-1; CDR3 DNA: TGTGCCAGCAGCTTTCCGGCGGGGAACAATGAGCAGTTCTTC; CDR3 protein: CASSFPAGNNEQFF
V gene: TRBV29-1; clone size: .; D gene: .; J gene: TRBJ2-2; CDR3 DNA: TGCAGCGTTGGGCTGAACACCGGGGAGCTGTTTTTT; CDR3 protein: CSVGLNTGELFF
V gene: TRBV29-1; clone size: once; D gene: .; J gene: TRBJ2-7; CDR3 DNA: TGCAGCGTTGTGGTCAGGGCCTACGAGCAGTACTTC; CDR3 protein: CSVVVRAYEQYF
V gene: TRBV19; clone size: .; D gene: .; J gene: TRBJ1-2; CDR3 DNA: TGTGCCAGTCGTAGGGGGGCCGGAAACTATGGCTACACCTTC; CDR3 protein: CASRRGAGNYGYTF
V gene: TRBV2; clone size: .; D gene: .; J gene: TRBJ1-2; CDR3 DNA: TGTGCCAGCAGTGCGGGTGGGAACTATGGCTACACCTTC; CDR3 protein: CASSAGGNYGYTF
V gene: TRBV2; clone size: .; D gene: .; J gene: TRBJ1-4; CDR3 DNA: TGTGCCAGCAGGAGGGCAACTAATGAAAAACTGTTTTTT; CDR3 protein: CASRRATNEKLFF
V gene: TRBV5-8; clone size: once; D gene: TRBD2; J gene: TRBJ2-7; CDR3 DNA: TGTGCCAGCAGCGTATTTAGCGGGGGGATCTACGAGCAGTACTTC; CDR3 protein: CASSVFSGGIYEQYF
V gene: TRBV9; clone size: once; D gene: .; J gene: TRBJ2-1; CDR3 DNA: TGTGCCAGCAGCCTGAGGTCCTACAATGAGCAGTTCTTC; CDR3 protein: CASSLRSYNEQFF
V gene: TRBV7-9; clone size: .; D gene: .; J gene: TRBJ2-5; CDR3 DNA: TGTGCCAGCAGCTTAGGGCACCAAGAGACCCAGTACTTC; CDR3 protein: CASSLGHQETQYF
V gene: TRBV6-1; clone size: .; D gene: .; J gene: TRBJ2-5; CDR3 DNA: TGTGCCAGCAGTACTGGGGGTCAAGAGACCCAGTACTTC; CDR3 protein: CASSTGGQETQYF
V gene: TRBV11-2; clone size: .; D gene: .; J gene: TRBJ2-5; CDR3 DNA: TGTGCCAGCAGCTCCACAGGGCCTCAAGAGACCCAGTACTTC; CDR3 protein: CASSSTGPQETQYF
V gene: TRBV29-1; clone size: few; D gene: .; J gene: TRBJ1-1; CDR3 DNA: TGCAGCGTTGACAGGGTGGGCACTGAAGCTTTCTTT; CDR3 protein: CSVDRVGTEAFF
V gene: TRBV25-1; clone size: .; D gene: .; J gene: TRBJ2-1; CDR3 DNA: TGTGCCAGCAGTGGGGAAACAGTCAATGAGCAGTTCTTC; CDR3 protein: CASSGETVNEQFF
V gene: TRBV27; clone size: .; D gene: .; J gene: TRBJ2-7; CDR3 DNA: TGTGCCAGCAGTTCTCAGGGCGTATTCTCCTACGAGCAGTACTTC; CDR3 protein: CASSSQGVFSYEQYF
V gene: TRBV30; clone size: .; D gene: .; J gene: TRBJ1-3; CDR3 DNA: TGTGCCTGGACTCTGGGGGGTTTCTCTGGAAACACCATATATTTT; CDR3 protein: CAWTLGGFSGNTIYF
V gene: TRBV19; clone size: .; D gene: .; J gene: TRBJ2-5; CDR3 DNA: TGTGCCAGTAGTTATCAAGAGACCCAGTACTTC; CDR3 protein: CASSYQETQYF
V gene: TRBV4-3; clone size: .; D gene: TRBD1; J gene: TRBJ2-1; CDR3 DNA: TGCGCCAGCAGCCAAGATGGCAGGGGGCAGGGCAATGAGCAGTTCTTC; CDR3 protein: CASSQDGRGQGNEQFF
V gene: TRBV28; clone size: .; D gene: TRBD2; J gene: TRBJ2-3; CDR3 DNA: TGTGCCAGCAGAACCGGGAGGGGCCCCACAGATACGCAGTATTTT; CDR3 protein: CASRTGRGPTDTQYF